This entry is about one TCR beta chain. Its antigen is currently unknown. The data are from a study of cytomegalovirus exposure and HLA in healthy donors. Only in-frame clones appear in the TCRdb table, and some are missing; sequencing was by immunoSEQ multiplex PCR. The table shows approximately 120,000 clones, with approximately 91% occurring only once. General study points: Cytomegalovirus association was assigned to approximately 160 TCR beta chains.

V trimming: 7 bases; J trimming: 1 base; junction bases outside the gene matches: 7. Germline V gene data show CDR1 as MNHEY and CDR2 as SMNVEV (reference sequence). The CDR3 has 15 amino acids. The V call is TRBV27, the J call TRBJ2-3, with 8 bases lining up with TRBD2. This receptor was obtained from a woman aged 18-35 years in good health and CMV-seronegative. Sample: PBMCs. This CDR3 is CASTPSGGGTDTQYF. The CDR3 nucleotides read TGTGCCAGCACCCCAAGCGGGGGCGGCACAGATACGCAGTATTTT.